The T cell receptor (beta chain) under discussion was sequenced for a study of shared clonotypes between healthy human individuals. Whole-study results and caveats: Among donors, sharing of clonotypes was expected to be affected by sequencing depth. Shared clonotypes: 4.5% to 6.5% naive CD4, under 4% naive CD8, around 2.2% memory CD4, roughly 0.4% memory CD8.

Positive CCR7 selection of CD45RO-negative cells yielded the naive CD8 cells, and terminally differentiated effector memory CD45RA+ cells were excluded. There were only Caucasian adults among the donors, and all lived in Nashville, Tennessee. Notes on this clone: The antigen is not known.

Several immunoSEQ 96-well plates shared each subset's DNA, each plate a replicate. The protocol was immunoSEQ multiplex PCR, while the TCRdb copy is restricted to in-frame clones and leaves out a portion. The sample carries 550,000 to 650,000 clones, approximately 96% recorded once. This TCR was sampled from a woman aged 25 to 39 in good health. The sample was naive CD8+ T cells sorted from blood.

CDR3 amino acids: CASERSTYNEQFF. CDR3 DNA sequence: TGTGCCAGCGAGAGAAGCACCTACAATGAGCAGTTCTTC. The rearrangement uses TRBV6-1 and TRBJ2-1; D uncertain. V lost 8 bases and J 2 bases, leaving 10 bases between the germline ends. This CDR3 has 13 amino acids. CDR1 is MNHNS, CDR2 SASEGT, per germline.